Detailed here is one T cell receptor (beta chain). The data belong to a study of blood T cell repertoires in COVID-19. Study-wide background: T cells, B-cell-depleted T cells, or PBMCs supplied cDNA or gDNA.

The CDR3 covers 14 residues. Deletions cut 3 bases from V and 10 bases from J, with 13 bases between. The germline V gene encodes CDR1 KGHSY and CDR2 FQNENV. The method was immunoSEQ multiplex PCR; TCRdb's version includes in-frame clones alone and lacks a portion of them. The sample lists approximately 150,000 clones, roughly 78% occurring once. This chain joins TRBV16 and TRBJ1-6, with D maybe TRBD1 (6 bases). The receptor was isolated from a human donor with acute or convalescent COVID-19. The donor label of this sample is uncertain. The sample taken for sequencing was peripheral blood. In DNA form, the CDR3 reads TGTGCCAGCAGCCAGGGACAACAGGAATCACCCCTCCACTTT. Its protein is CASSQGQQESPLHF.